The 21 T cell receptor beta chains in this list originate from one sample, sequenced in a study of regulatory T cells in long-lasting Graves disease. Sequencing libraries for TCR beta were prepared with iRepertoire HTBI primers and Arm-PCR of CDR3 regions. TCRdb re-called the multiplex PCR reads with MiXCR, one entry per CDR3 protein. The profile covers around 250,000 distinct CDR3 sequences, with 20% to 25% appearing a single time and approximately 14% taken by the ten largest. Noted time point: newly diagnosed GD, antithyroid drugs for less than 3 months. The TCR library used RNA extracted from PBMCs. Sequencing used peripheral blood mononuclear cells (PBMCs), obtained at new diagnosis, from a patient treated with antithyroid drugs. All receptors come from a female donor with Graves disease.

On this clonotype: A read error is possible here, since a much larger clone lies one base away. The V gene is TRBV11-2, the J gene TRBJ1-5; D gene uncertain. V shed 5 bases and J shed 6 bases, with 8 bases lying between them. The V gene's germline CDR1 is SGHAT and CDR2 FQNNGV. The CDR3 contains 12 residues. Here the CDR3 reads CASSHKFQPQHF. The CDR3 DNA sequence: TGTGCCAGCAGCCATAAGTTTCAGCCCCAGCATTTT.

The rearrangement links TRBV28 to TRBJ1-5; tentatively, D is TRBD1 (6 bases). The CDR3 totals 16 residues. V was shortened by 7 bases and J by 1 base, with 17 bases between the two germline ends. Germline V gives CDR1 MDHEN, CDR2 SYDVKM. CDR3 in DNA: TGTGCCAGCATCGATGACAGGTGGTTGAGCAATCAGCCCCAGCATTTT. Translation gives CASIDDRWLSNQPQHF.

This clonotype was seen at least ten times. The chain's CDR3 is CSARAAYTDTQYF. CDR3 in DNA: TGCAGTGCTAGAGCCGCTTACACAGATACGCAGTATTTT. The V gene is TRBV20-1, the J gene TRBJ2-3; D is ambiguous. V lost 1 base to trimming and J lost 2 bases, with 7 bases between them. This CDR3 spans 13 amino acids. CDR1 and CDR2 (germline): DFQATT, SNEGSKA (reference sequence).

As concerns this clonotype: A far larger clone is one base from this, pointing to a likely read error. The chain uses TRBV3-2 and TRBJ2-7; TRBD2, as called in the table, went unchecked against the DNA. TRBV3-2 is recorded as a pseudogene. This CDR3 spans 15 amino acids. This CDR3 reads CASSQETSGGYEQCF. CDR3 bases: TGTGCCAGCAGCCAAGAAACTAGCGGAGGATACGAGCAGTGCTTC.

There are a few counts of this clonotype. Since a far larger clone is one base different, this is likely a read error. The chain has TRBV12-3 or TRBV12-4 and TRBJ2-7, with 13 positions matching TRBD2. The ends lost 6 bases at V and 7 bases at J; junction bases unmatched: 12. This CDR3 is built from 16 residues. DNA of the CDR3: TGTGCCAGCAGCTACGCCGGGACTAGCGGGACCCATGAGCAGTACTTC. Amino acids: CASSYAGTSGTHEQYF.

The sample holds a few counts of this clonotype. V usage is TRBV14 and J usage is TRBJ1-1; D gene unclear. Germline-derived CDR1 and CDR2 are SGHDN and FVKESK. Trimming shortened V by 3 bases and J by 5 bases, and 13 bases separated the two germline ends. This CDR3 has 14 residues. The CDR3 sequence is CASSQTLRGTEAFF. The CDR3 DNA reads TGTGCCAGCAGCCAGACTCTCCGTGGGACTGAAGCTTTCTTT.

In the case of this clonotype: A much larger clone sits a single nucleotide away, making a read error possible. The V call is TRBV7-2, the J call TRBJ1-4; 8 nucleotides line up with TRBD1. Germline CDR1 reads SGHTA; CDR2 reads FQGNSA. This CDR3 comprises 16 residues. In nucleotides, the CDR3 is TGTGTCAGCAGCTTAACACCGACAGGGGCGGGTGAAAAACTGTTTTTT. Translation: CVSSLTPTGAGEKLFF.

The sample holds many counts of this clonotype. The chain uses TRBV20-1 and TRBJ2-5, with TRBD2 matching 9 bases. CDR3 size: 16 residues. The J segment lost 4 bases and the V segment lost 3 bases, leaving 12 bases of the junction unmatched. The germline V gene has CDR1 DFQATT and CDR2 SNEGSKA (reference sequence). In DNA form, the CDR3 reads TGCAGTGCTAGTTTGGCAGCGGGGGGTCTCATAGAGACCCAGTACTTC. This encodes CSASLAAGGLIETQYF.

At least ten counts were recorded for this clonotype. J is TRBJ1-1 and V is TRBV6-5; a possible D gene is TRBD1 (6 bases). V was pared by 4 bases and J by 7 bases, with 10 bases between. Germline CDR1 MNHEY, CDR2 SVGAGI. The CDR3 runs 12 residues. CDR3 region: CASSWGQGEAFF. Written as DNA, the CDR3 is TGTGCCAGCAGTTGGGGGCAGGGTGAAGCTTTCTTT.

This clonotype was counted at least ten times. This chain joins TRBV7-2 and TRBJ1-6; D remains unclear. Germline V CDR1 and CDR2: SGHTA, FQGNSA. V was shortened by 7 bases and J by 7 bases, with 8 bases between the two germline ends. CDR3 length: 12 amino acids. CDR3 DNA sequence: TGTGCCAGCAATCGGGAAAATTCACCCCTCCACTTT. This gives the protein CASNRENSPLHF.

In this sample, this clonotype turned up many times. The rearrangement joins TRBV29-1 to TRBJ2-5; a weak D match, TRBD2 (5 bases). The CDR3 spans 14 residues. The germline V gene has CDR1 SQVTM and CDR2 ANQGSEA. The V gene lost 7 bases and the J gene lost 0 bases, with 15 bases spanning the gap. The CDR3 is CSARPGRNQETQYF. CDR3 nucleotide sequence: TGCAGCGCCCGGCCGGGGAGAAACCAAGAGACCCAGTACTTC.

This chain joins TRBV19 and TRBJ1-1, with TRBD1 as a possible D gene (5 bases). CDR1 and CDR2 (germline): LNHDA, SQIVND (reference sequence). V was clipped by 5 bases and J by 1 base, with 11 bases between them. The CDR3 has 14 residues. CDR3 sequence reads: CASSFAGRNTEAFF. The CDR3 DNA sequence: TGTGCCAGTAGTTTTGCAGGGAGGAACACTGAAGCTTTCTTT. Together with reference TRBV19 and TRBJ1-1, the CDR3 gives the full variable domain: DGGITQSPKYLFRKEGQNVTLSCEQNLNHDAMYWYRQDPGQGLRLIYYSQIVNDFQKGDIAEGYSVSREKKESFPLTVTSAQKNPTAFYLCASSFAGRNTEAFFGQGTRLTVV.

The rearrangement joins TRBV6-1 to TRBJ2-7; TRBD1 matches at 9 bases. J gave up 2 bases and V 6 bases, and 11 bases lay outside the gene matches. The CDR3 length is 16 residues. Germline CDR1 MNHNS, CDR2 SASEGT. CDR3 sequence (DNA): TGTGCCAGCAGCCATCCGGGACAGGGAACCCCCTACGAGCAGTACTTC. Amino acid sequence: CASSHPGQGTPYEQYF.

In its sample, this clonotype was seen many times. The rearrangement joins TRBV7-9 to TRBJ1-2; D is perhaps TRBD1 (6 bases). Germline CDR1 reads SEHNR; CDR2 reads FQNEAQ (reference sequence). Trimming removed 4 bases at V and 13 bases at J, with 13 bases between. The CDR3 sequence is 11 residues long. The CDR3 DNA follows: TGTGCCAGCAGCTCGGGGGGACAAGGCACCTTC. Protein: CASSSGGQGTF.

The chain is built from TRBV7-2 and TRBJ2-5; 11 bases are shared with TRBD2. Germline loops: CDR1 SGHTA, CDR2 FQGNSA. Germline trimming cut 4 bases from V and 3 bases from J; bases unmatched to any gene: 4. The CDR3 contains 15 residues. CDR3 DNA sequence: TGTGCCAGCAGCTCCAGACTAGCGGGAAAAGAGACCCAGTACTTC. Amino acid sequence: CASSSRLAGKETQYF. Combining the CDR3 with reference TRBV7-2 and TRBJ2-5 gives the whole variable domain GAGVSQSPSNKVTEKGKDVELRCDPISGHTALYWYRQSLGQGLEFLIYFQGNSAPDKSGLPSDRFSAERTGGSVSTLTIQRTQQEDSAVYLCASSSRLAGKETQYFGPGTRLLVL.

This clonotype was seen many times. CDR3 in DNA: TGTGCCAGCAGTGAAACAGGGGATTACCGCTACGAGCAGTACTTC. Translation gives CASSETGDYRYEQYF. The chain couples TRBV12-3 or TRBV12-4 to TRBJ2-7; 7 nucleotides match TRBD1. Losses at the gene ends were 5 bases for V and 3 bases for J; bases not matched to a gene: 10. This CDR3 is built from 15 residues.

This clonotype showed up many times. The J gene is TRBJ2-7, the V gene TRBV3-1; maybe TRBD1 (6 bases). Trimming pared 1 base from V and 4 bases from J, leaving 11 bases between. This CDR3 comprises 14 residues. Germline V gene sequence: CDR1 LGHDT, CDR2 YNNKEL (reference sequence). CDR3: CASSQVDRAYEQYF. The CDR3 nucleotides read TGTGCCAGCAGCCAAGTGGACAGAGCTTACGAGCAGTACTTC.

This clonotype has ten or more counts. The chain couples TRBV5-1 to TRBJ1-2; tentative D call: TRBD1 (6 bases). The CDR3 has 14 amino acids. V was pared by 0 bases and J by 4 bases, with 10 bases between. From germline, CDR1 is SGHRS and CDR2 YFSETQ. The CDR3 sequence: CASSLGTEGYGYTF. The CDR3 bases are TGCGCCAGCAGCTTGGGGACAGAAGGCTATGGCTACACCTTC.

This clonotype has at least ten counts. The rearrangement uses TRBV20-1 and TRBJ1-1; TRBD1 might be the D (6 bases). This CDR3 spans 18 amino acids. Trimming removed 5 bases from V and 3 bases from J, with 28 bases in between. Germline values: CDR1 DFQATT, CDR2 SNEGSKA (reference sequence). CDR3 protein: CSAGRGGEVSSTHTEAFF. The CDR3 DNA reads as TGCAGTGCTGGACGGGGGGGCGAGGTCTCATCCACACACACTGAAGCTTTCTTT.

This clonotype showed up many times. The chain links TRBV5-8 to TRBJ2-3; 13 bases are a match to TRBD2. J lost 7 bases, V lost 5 bases, and 7 bases had no gene match. The CDR3 has 15 residues. Germline-derived CDR1 and CDR2 are SGHTS and YDEGEE. The CDR3 reads CASRLPGLAGYTQYF. The CDR3 DNA reads TGTGCCAGCAGGCTCCCGGGACTAGCGGGATATACGCAGTATTTT.

Many counts were recorded for this clonotype. The chain recombines TRBV6-5 with TRBJ1-5; D gene ambiguous. The CDR3 is 14 residues long. Trimming took off 0 bases at V and 10 bases at J, with 13 bases between the two ends. Germline V gene sequence: CDR1 MNHEY, CDR2 SVGAGI. The CDR3 here is CASSYSPSSEPQHF. CDR3 DNA: TGTGCCAGCAGTTACTCGCCCTCATCCGAACCCCAGCATTTT.